Following are 21 T cell receptor beta chains from one sample sequenced in a study of T-cell memory formation after mild COVID-19. TCRdb redid the calling of the 5' RACE reads with MiXCR, one entry per CDR3 protein. The sample holds 470,000 or so distinct CDR3 sequences, around a quarter seen once. The sample consisted of PBMCs or a T cell subset sorted from them (not recorded which). These receptors all stem from an adult woman who had mild COVID-19 (a few samples of this study predate the infection). Cell type and time point are not known.

V usage is TRBV12-3 or TRBV12-4 and J usage is TRBJ2-3, with 13 nucleotides matching TRBD2. This CDR3 has 17 residues. V shed 1 base, J shed 2 bases, and the junction held 3 bases outside the gene matches. CDR3: CASSLGTSGGNTDTQYF. The CDR3 DNA follows: TGTGCCAGCAGTTTAGGGACTAGCGGGGGAAACACAGATACGCAGTATTTT.

This rearrangement joins TRBV12-3 or TRBV12-4 to TRBJ2-7, with 9 bases that match TRBD1. Unmatched junction bases numbered 8, after V lost 6 bases and J lost 5 bases. CDR3 length: 14 residues. The CDR3 loop is CASSLGTGLNEQYF. The DNA for the CDR3 is TGTGCCAGCAGCCTCGGGACAGGGTTAAACGAGCAGTACTTC.

The V and J genes are TRBV12-3 or TRBV12-4 and TRBJ1-6; 8 bases are shared with TRBD1. V gave up 3 bases and J gave up 8 bases; unmatched junction bases: 3. This CDR3 region has 14 residues. The CDR3 spells CASSFQGADSPLHF. For the CDR3, the DNA is TGTGCCAGCAGTTTTCAGGGGGCGGATTCACCCCTCCACTTT.

The gene calls are TRBV24-1 and TRBJ2-1, with TRBD1 as a possible D gene (5 bases). V lost 2 bases and J 10 bases, leaving 8 bases between the germline ends. CDR1 and CDR2 (germline): KGHDR, SFDVKD. The CDR3 runs to 12 residues. The CDR3 sequence: CATSDSAGEQFF. The CDR3 DNA is TGTGCCACCAGTGATTCAGCAGGGGAGCAGTTCTTC.

This clonotype was seen a few times. The chain links TRBV30 to TRBJ1-2; 7 nucleotides match TRBD1. Germline assignment: CDR1 GTSNPN and CDR2 SVGIG (reference sequence). This CDR3 is 13 amino acids long. V gave up 4 bases and J gave up 2 bases; unmatched junction bases: 4. CDR3 amino acids: CAWTPTGNYGYTF. The CDR3 DNA is TGTGCCTGGACCCCGACAGGGAACTATGGCTACACCTTC. Variable domain in full (rest from reference TRBV30 and TRBJ1-2): SQTIHQWPATLVQPVGSPLSLECTVEGTSNPNLYWYRQAAGRGLQLLFYSVGIGQISSEVPQNLSASRPQDRQFILSSKKLLLSDSGFYLCAWTPTGNYGYTFGSGTRLTVV.

This clonotype has just a few counts. V and J are TRBV4-3 and TRBJ1-2; TRBD1 might be the D (6 bases). The CDR3 contains 16 residues. Germline lookup yields CDR1 LGHNA and CDR2 YSLEER. The V end lost 4 bases, the J end lost 7 bases, and 22 bases lay between the germline ends. The CDR3 coding sequence is TGCGCCAGCAGCCTTCGAGGACAGTCGAGGGTTGGTGGCTACACCTTC. It is translated as CASSLRGQSRVGGYTF.

Regarding this clonotype: No conserved phenylalanine or tryptophan ends this CDR3, so it is likely a read error. No DNA is shown, since the ends of the CDR3 on it are uncertain; the CDR3 is the one TCRdb lists. V gene TRBV15 combines with J gene TRBJ1-1; TRBD1, the table's D call, was not compared with the DNA. Germline loops: CDR1 LNHNV, CDR2 YYDKDF (reference sequence). The CDR3 length equals 16 residues, ends included. CDR3 sequence: CATSRDQWDSPIRQLL.

This clonotype occurred a few times. CDR3 in amino acids: CASSQEGSVPDYGYTF. CDR3 nucleotide sequence: TGCGCCAGCAGCCAAGAAGGGTCAGTCCCAGACTATGGCTACACCTTC. This chain joins TRBV4-1 and TRBJ1-2; D is unclear. V was trimmed by 0 bases and J by 3 bases, leaving 14 bases between them. The germline V gene encodes CDR1 MGHRA and CDR2 YSYEKL. The CDR3 is 16 amino acids.

This clonotype was counted between two and nine times. The V call is TRBV4-1, the J call TRBJ2-7; unclear D gene. Germline CDR1 is MGHRA and CDR2 is YSYEKL. There are 17 residues in the CDR3. V was shortened by 0 bases and J by 0 bases, with 15 bases between the two germline ends. CDR3 loop: CASSQESAAASSYEQYF. As DNA, the CDR3 is TGCGCCAGCAGCCAAGAATCGGCAGCCGCTAGCTCCTACGAGCAGTACTTC.

The V gene is TRBV28, the J gene TRBJ2-5; 7 bases match TRBD1. V was clipped by 5 bases and J by 2 bases; unmatched bases: 8. Looked up from germline, CDR1 is MDHEN and CDR2 is SYDVKM. This CDR3 comprises 15 residues. The CDR3 here is CASSRPPGQQETQYF. The CDR3, as DNA: TGTGCCAGCAGTAGGCCTCCGGGACAGCAAGAGACCCAGTACTTC. The whole variable domain, filled in from reference TRBV28 and TRBJ2-5, reads DVKVTQSSRYLVKRTGEKVFLECVQDMDHENMFWYRQDPGLGLRLIYFSYDVKMKEKGDIPEGYSVSREKKERFSLILESASTNQTSMYLCASSRPPGQQETQYFGPGTRLLVL.

This clonotype was seen ten or more times. The rearrangement joins TRBV7-6 to TRBJ1-1; D unresolved. CDR3 size: 15 residues. Per germline, CDR1 SGHVS and CDR2 FNYEAQ. Trimming removed 1 base at V and 1 base at J, with 10 bases between. The CDR3 sequence: CASSLVGVENTEAFF. CDR3 coding DNA: TGTGCCAGCAGCTTAGTCGGGGTGGAGAACACTGAAGCTTTCTTT.

This chain joins TRBV7-2 and TRBJ1-1; D is possibly TRBD1 (5 bases). Germline CDR1 SGHTA, CDR2 FQGNSA. CDR3 size: 14 residues. Trimming took off 5 bases at V and 1 base at J, with 11 bases between the two ends. The CDR3 sequence: CASSADSRNTEAFF. For the CDR3, the DNA is TGTGCCAGCAGCGCTGACAGCCGGAACACTGAAGCTTTCTTT.

The chain uses TRBV7-8 and TRBJ1-5, with D hard to call. The germline V and J ends were trimmed by 1 base and 5 bases, with 6 bases remaining between them. The CDR3 spans 13 residues. Germline CDR1 and CDR2: SGHVS and FQNEAQ. CDR3 protein: CASSLGPYQPQHF. CDR3 nucleotides: TGTGCCAGCAGCTTAGGACCATATCAGCCCCAGCATTTT. The whole variable domain, filled in from reference TRBV7-8 and TRBJ1-5, reads GAGVSQSPRYKVAKRGQDVALRCDPISGHVSLFWYQQALGQGPEFLTYFQNEAQLDKSGLPSDRFFAERPEGSVSTLKIQRTQQEDSAVYLCASSLGPYQPQHFGDGTRLSIL.

In this sample, this clonotype turned up many times. This chain joins TRBV4-2 and TRBJ2-1; TRBD2 matches at 13 bases. The length of the CDR3 is 15 residues. Trimming at V came to 4 bases and at J to 5 bases, leaving 2 bases not matched to a gene. CDR1 LGHNA and CDR2 YNFKEQ come from the germline V gene. This CDR3 reads CASSPGLAGHNEQFF. In DNA, the CDR3 is TGTGCCAGCAGCCCGGGACTAGCGGGACACAATGAGCAGTTCTTC.

The J gene is TRBJ2-7, the V gene TRBV6-5; TRBD1 aligns across 7 bases. The junction had 11 bases not matched to a gene; V was cut back by 5 bases and J by 7 bases. The CDR3 runs 14 residues. The germline V gene has CDR1 MNHEY and CDR2 SVGAGI. In DNA, the CDR3 is TGTGCCAGCAGTGCCCACAGGGGATCGTGGGAGCAGTACTTC. This encodes CASSAHRGSWEQYF.

This clonotype was detected only a few times. This chain uses TRBV7-2 with TRBJ2-7, with 7 nucleotides matching TRBD1. V shed 7 bases, J shed 6 bases, and the junction held 12 bases outside the gene matches. The CDR3 sequence is 14 residues long. The germline V gene encodes CDR1 SGHTA and CDR2 FQGNSA. The CDR3: CASTPREGAAEQYF. The CDR3 DNA reads as TGTGCCAGCACGCCCCGAGAGGGGGCGGCCGAGCAGTACTTC.

This clonotype came up many times. The genes are TRBV5-6 and TRBJ1-5; D remains ambiguous. The length of the CDR3 is 13 residues. CDR1 is SGHDT and CDR2 is YYEEEE in the germline V gene. Trimming left V 3 bases short and J 2 bases short, with 6 bases between. CDR3 nucleotides: TGTGCCAGCAGCTCCTCTGGCAATCAGCCCCAGCATTTT. It yields the protein CASSSSGNQPQHF.

The gene calls are TRBV18 and TRBJ1-1; D gene uncertain. The V end was cut by 5 bases, the J end by 4 bases, with 14 bases between. Per the germline V gene, CDR1 is KGHSH and CDR2 is LQKENI. CDR3 length: 14 residues. CDR3 amino acids: CASSSGPQPTEAFF. Here the CDR3 DNA reads TGTGCCAGCTCATCTGGGCCACAGCCCACTGAAGCTTTCTTT.

This clonotype was found a few times. V is TRBV20-1 and J is TRBJ2-2; D tentatively fits TRBD1 or TRBD2 (5 bases each). The V and J ends lost 0 bases and 4 bases respectively, with 9 bases between them. This CDR3 has 14 residues. CDR1 DFQATT and CDR2 SNEGSKA come from the germline V gene (reference sequence). This CDR3 is CSARERDPTGELFF. CDR3 DNA sequence: TGCAGTGCTAGAGAACGGGACCCCACCGGGGAGCTGTTTTTT.

The gene calls are TRBV5-1 and TRBJ1-1; possibly TRBD1 for D (6 bases). Trimming cost V 4 bases and J 10 bases, with 14 bases left between them. This CDR3 has 12 residues. Germline V CDR1 and CDR2: SGHRS, YFSETQ. The CDR3: CASSLQGGGAFF. The CDR3 DNA reads as TGCGCCAGCAGCCTACAGGGTGGGGGAGCTTTCTTT.

The chain couples TRBV12-3 or TRBV12-4 to TRBJ1-6, with D possibly TRBD1 on 5 matching bases. The V gene lost 2 bases and the J gene lost 4 bases, with 21 bases spanning the gap. This CDR3 comprises 19 residues. The CDR3 spells CASSLTSQAGPHYNSPLHF. The CDR3 nucleotides are TGTGCCAGCAGTTTAACTAGCCAAGCAGGGCCCCATTATAATTCACCCCTCCACTTT.